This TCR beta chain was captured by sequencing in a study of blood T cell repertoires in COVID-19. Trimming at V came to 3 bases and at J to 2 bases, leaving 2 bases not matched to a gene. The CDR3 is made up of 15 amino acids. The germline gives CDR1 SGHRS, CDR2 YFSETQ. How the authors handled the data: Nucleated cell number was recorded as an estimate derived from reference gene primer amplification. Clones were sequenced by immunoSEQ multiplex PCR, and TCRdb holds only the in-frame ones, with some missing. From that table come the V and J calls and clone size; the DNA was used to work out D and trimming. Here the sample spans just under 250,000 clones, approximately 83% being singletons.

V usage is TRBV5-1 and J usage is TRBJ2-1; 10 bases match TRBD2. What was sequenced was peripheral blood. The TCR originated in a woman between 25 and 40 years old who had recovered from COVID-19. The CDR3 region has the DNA TGCGCCAGCAGCTCCCTAGCGGGGGCCTACAATGAGCAGTTCTTC. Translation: CASSSLAGAYNEQFF.